Listed below are T cell receptor beta chains from one sample, sequenced in a study of T and B cells in COVID-19 patients. TCRdb re-derived calls from the multiplex PCR reads in MiXCR, one entry per CDR3 protein. The sample lists around 3,000 distinct CDR3 sequences; roughly a fifth were seen once. Sequenced input: blood. Receptors were obtained from a human donor with active COVID-19. Each CDR3 is given without its conserved first and last residue.

J gene | V gene | CDR3 length | CDR3 protein
TRBJ1-4 | TRBV2 | 13 | ASKPDRERNEKLF
TRBJ2-2 | TRBV6-5 | 16 | ASSYSTSGPPNTGELF
TRBJ1-6 | TRBV12-3/TRBV12-4 | 13 | ASTPSGVNNSPLH
TRBJ2-1 | TRBV7-2 | 13 | ASSLGLAGGNEQF
TRBJ2-2 | TRBV19 | 11 | ASSIRDSGELF
TRBJ2-5 | TRBV6-2/TRBV6-3 | 12 | ASSYGALWETQY
TRBJ1-2 | TRBV19 | 12 | ASKDSPRSYGYT
TRBJ1-1 | TRBV30 | 15 | AWSGGSTAFMNTEAF
TRBJ1-2 | TRBV6-5 | 12 | ASSPGTGNYGYT
TRBJ2-5 | TRBV18 | 13 | ASSSQQGSQETQY
TRBJ2-4 | TRBV6-5 | 14 | ASSYSGLVAKNIQY
TRBJ2-5 | TRBV29-1 | 12 | SGSGTGGRETQY
TRBJ1-5 | TRBV6-2/TRBV6-3 | 13 | ASSFGQGGNQPQH
TRBJ2-7 | TRBV10-1 | 14 | ASSESGRVVVGEQY
TRBJ2-7 | TRBV6-5 | 12 | ASSPGQGSYEQY
TRBJ2-7 | TRBV6-5 | 11 | ASSYGGEREQY
TRBJ1-4 | TRBV19 | 14 | ASSTGESGTNEKLF
TRBJ2-4 | TRBV6-5 | 14 | ASSYMGTGAKNIQY
TRBJ2-2 | TRBV12-3/TRBV12-4 | 10 | ASGRVAGELF
TRBJ2-3 | TRBV24-1 | 17 | ATSGPGLAGEGATDTQY
TRBJ1-4 | TRBV30 | 14 | AWNPGGLGKSEKLF
TRBJ1-1 | TRBV7-6 | 13 | ASSLRSQLNTEAF
TRBJ2-1 | TRBV27 | 11 | ASSFGTRNEQF
TRBJ2-5 | TRBV18 | 11 | ASSPQEGETQY
TRBJ1-1 | TRBV19 | 14 | ASSIEIRLRDTEAF
TRBJ2-4 | TRBV6-2/TRBV6-3 | 13 | ASSPGLAARNIQY